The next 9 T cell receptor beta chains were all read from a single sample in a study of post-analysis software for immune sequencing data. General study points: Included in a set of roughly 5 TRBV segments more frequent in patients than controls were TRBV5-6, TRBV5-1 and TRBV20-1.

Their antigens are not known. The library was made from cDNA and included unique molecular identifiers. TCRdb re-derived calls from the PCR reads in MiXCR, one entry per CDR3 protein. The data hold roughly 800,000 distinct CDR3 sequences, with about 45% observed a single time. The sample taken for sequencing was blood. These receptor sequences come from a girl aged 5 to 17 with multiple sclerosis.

DNA for the CDR3: TGCGCCAGCAGCCAAGATCTCGGACAGAGGTTTATAAAGAACTATGGCTACACCTTC. It yields the protein CASSQDLGQRFIKNYGYTF. This chain links TRBV4-3 with TRBJ1-2; a weak D match, TRBD1 (6 bases). Trimming cost V 0 bases and J 2 bases, with 22 bases left between them. The CDR3 length is 19 residues. The germline gives CDR1 LGHNA, CDR2 YSLEER.

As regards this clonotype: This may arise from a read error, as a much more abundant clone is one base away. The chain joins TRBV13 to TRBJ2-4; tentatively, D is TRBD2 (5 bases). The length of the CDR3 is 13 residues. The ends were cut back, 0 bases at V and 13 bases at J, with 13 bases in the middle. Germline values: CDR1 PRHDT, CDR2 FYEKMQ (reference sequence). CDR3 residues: CASSLGWVRGQYF. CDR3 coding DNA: TGTGCCAGCAGCTTAGGGTGGGTGCGCGGGCAGTACTTC.

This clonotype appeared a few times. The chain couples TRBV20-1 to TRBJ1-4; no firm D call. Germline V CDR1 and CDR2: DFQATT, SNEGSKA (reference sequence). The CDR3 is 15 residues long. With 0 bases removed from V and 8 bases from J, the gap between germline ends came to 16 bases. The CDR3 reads CSARDPEWVREKLFF. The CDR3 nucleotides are TGCAGTGCTAGAGACCCCGAGTGGGTGAGGGAAAAACTGTTTTTT.

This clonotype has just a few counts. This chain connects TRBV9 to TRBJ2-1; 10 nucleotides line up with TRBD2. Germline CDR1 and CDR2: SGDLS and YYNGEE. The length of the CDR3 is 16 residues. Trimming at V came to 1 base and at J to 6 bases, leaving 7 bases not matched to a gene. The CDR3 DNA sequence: TGTGCCAGCAGCGTACCCATAGCGGGAGGTCGCAATGAGCAGTTCTTC. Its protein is CASSVPIAGGRNEQFF.

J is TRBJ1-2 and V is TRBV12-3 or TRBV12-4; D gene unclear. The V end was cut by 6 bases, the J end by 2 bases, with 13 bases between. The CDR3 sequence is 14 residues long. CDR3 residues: CASSIPGVNYGYTF. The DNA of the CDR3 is TGTGCCAGCAGCATACCGGGCGTGAACTATGGCTACACCTTC.

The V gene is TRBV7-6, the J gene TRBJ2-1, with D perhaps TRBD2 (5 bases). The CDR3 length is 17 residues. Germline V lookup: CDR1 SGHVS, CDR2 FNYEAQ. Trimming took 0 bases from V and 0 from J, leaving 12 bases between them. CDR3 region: CASSLASGIPSYNEQFF. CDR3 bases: TGTGCCAGCAGCTTAGCGTCGGGGATCCCCTCCTACAATGAGCAGTTCTTC.

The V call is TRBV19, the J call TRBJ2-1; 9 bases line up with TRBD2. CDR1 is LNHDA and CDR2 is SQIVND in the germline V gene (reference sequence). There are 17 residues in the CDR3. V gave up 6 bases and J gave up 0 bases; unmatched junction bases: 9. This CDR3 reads CASRHLAGDSSYNEQFF. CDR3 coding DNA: TGTGCCAGTAGGCACTTAGCGGGAGATAGCTCCTACAATGAGCAGTTCTTC. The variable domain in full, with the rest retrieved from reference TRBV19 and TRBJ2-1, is DGGITQSPKYLFRKEGQNVTLSCEQNLNHDAMYWYRQDPGQGLRLIYYSQIVNDFQKGDIAEGYSVSREKKESFPLTVTSAQKNPTAFYLCASRHLAGDSSYNEQFFGPGTRLTVL.

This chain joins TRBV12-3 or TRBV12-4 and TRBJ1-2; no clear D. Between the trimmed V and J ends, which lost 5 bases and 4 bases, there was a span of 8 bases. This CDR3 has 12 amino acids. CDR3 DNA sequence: TGTGCCAGCAGTCTCCGGCCCTATGGCTACACCTTC. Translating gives CASSLRPYGYTF.

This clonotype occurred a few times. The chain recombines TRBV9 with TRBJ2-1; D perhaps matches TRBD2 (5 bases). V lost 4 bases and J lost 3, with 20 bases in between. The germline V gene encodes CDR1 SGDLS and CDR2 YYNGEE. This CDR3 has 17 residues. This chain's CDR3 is CASSTQAVDWLYNEQFF. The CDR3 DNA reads TGTGCCAGCAGCACCCAGGCGGTGGACTGGCTCTACAATGAGCAGTTCTTC.